These 5 T cell receptor beta chains were sequenced from one sample in a study of T cell changes during pregnancy in multiple sclerosis. The data were produced by immunoSEQ multiplex PCR, yet TCRdb's version contains in-frame clones alone and is incomplete. Of about 59,000 clones listed, 90% are singletons. The sample consisted of peripheral blood, taken in the first trimester of pregnancy. These receptors came from a female donor in good health, enrolled as a control in a pregnancy study.

Turning to this clone: A junction boundary mismatches the germline segment, possibly from a read error. The J gene is TRBJ1-1, the V gene TRBV19; D not resolved. The CDR3 is made up of 13 amino acids. The germline V gene has CDR1 LNHDA and CDR2 SQIVND (reference sequence). The CDR3 bases are TGTGCCAGTAGTTTAGATATGAACACTGAAGCTTTCTTT. Encoded protein: CASSLDMNTEAFF.

The CDR3 is CASSPAIRSGATNEKLFF. The CDR3 DNA sequence: TGTGCCAGCAGCCCGGCGATCCGGTCGGGGGCAACTAATGAAAAACTGTTTTTT. The rearrangement uses TRBV7-9 and TRBJ1-4; possibly TRBD1 for D (5 bases). CDR3 length: 18 residues. The V end lost 5 bases, the J end lost 0 bases, and 19 bases lay between the germline ends. Germline V CDR1 and CDR2: SEHNR, FQNEAQ (reference sequence).

The gene calls are TRBV18 and TRBJ1-4, with TRBD1 identical over 9 bases. Germline trimming cut 3 bases from V and 14 bases from J; bases unmatched to any gene: 10. The length of the CDR3 is 14 residues. Germline CDR1 reads KGHSH; CDR2 reads LQKENI. Here the CDR3 DNA reads TGTGCCAGCTCACCTCGAGACTCGGACAGGGGCCTGTTTTTT. It is translated as CASSPRDSDRGLFF.

The rearrangement joins TRBV7-9 to TRBJ1-2, with D unresolved. The CDR3 is 14 amino acids. Trimming left V 5 bases short and J 4 bases short, with 14 bases between. The germline V gene has CDR1 SEHNR and CDR2 FQNEAQ (reference sequence). The CDR3, as DNA: TGTGCCAGCAGCATCGTCGCGGGCGGCTATGGCTACACCTTC. It is translated as CASSIVAGGYGYTF.

The V gene is TRBV12-5, the J gene TRBJ2-5; TRBD2 might be the D (5 bases). Trimming pared 2 bases from V and 5 bases from J, leaving 9 bases between. CDR1 and CDR2 from the germline V gene are LGHNT and FRNRAP. The CDR3 runs to 13 residues. The CDR3 DNA reads TGTGCTAGTGGTTTGAAGCGAGGGGAGACCCAGTACTTC. Translating it yields CASGLKRGETQYF.